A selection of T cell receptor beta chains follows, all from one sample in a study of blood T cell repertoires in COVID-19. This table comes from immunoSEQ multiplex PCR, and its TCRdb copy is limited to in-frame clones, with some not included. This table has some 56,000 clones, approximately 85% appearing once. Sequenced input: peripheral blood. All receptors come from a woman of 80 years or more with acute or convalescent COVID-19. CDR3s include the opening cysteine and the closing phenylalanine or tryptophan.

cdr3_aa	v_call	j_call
CASSFDRANTGELFF	TRBV5-1	TRBJ2-2
CASSRGTPLGPLHF	TRBV5-8	TRBJ1-6
CASSLKQGKAFF	TRBV12-3/TRBV12-4	TRBJ1-1
CASNILAGGNNEQFF	TRBV28	TRBJ2-1
CASSFTQGEKLFF	TRBV12-3/TRBV12-4	TRBJ1-4
CASSRRTGHTYEQYF	TRBV7-8	TRBJ2-7
CAISGTGAGYTF	TRBV10-3	TRBJ1-2
CASSIAYQPQHF	TRBV19	TRBJ1-5
CASSNTHKDTQYF	TRBV7-3	TRBJ2-3
CASSSIPPGYTF	TRBV6-2/TRBV6-3	TRBJ1-2
CASSGTGLYYGYTF	TRBV2	TRBJ1-2
CASSSARGSYNEQFF	TRBV27	TRBJ2-1
CASSLVGRSAEKLFF	TRBV7-8	TRBJ1-4
CASSEQAGGNEQFF	TRBV6-4	TRBJ2-1
CASSSPPGQTFRVSDTDTQYF	TRBV6-6	TRBJ2-3
CAWTRTSNTEAFF	TRBV30	TRBJ1-1
CASSQGRGFGNTIYF	TRBV4-2	TRBJ1-3
CASRVTSSTDTQYF	TRBV2	TRBJ2-3
CASSRDKMTYEQYF	TRBV6-5	TRBJ2-7
CASSQVRLAGVNEQFF	TRBV14	TRBJ2-1
CASSTRAGGPTDTQYF	TRBV7-6	TRBJ2-3
CASSVQGLAGGEQFF	TRBV9	TRBJ2-1
CASSTAHFSTDTQYF	TRBV7-3	TRBJ2-3
CASSFWGQPQHF	TRBV27	TRBJ1-5
CAWNDSPGSNTGELFF	TRBV30	TRBJ2-2
CASSYRLAGGNEQYF	TRBV7-8	TRBJ2-7
CASSQDRSGGSGEQFF	TRBV4-1	TRBJ2-1
CASSLGAGGNQPQHF	TRBV5-1	TRBJ1-5
CASSLGAGADTQYF	TRBV5-5	TRBJ2-3
CASSHGQGRPQHF	TRBV3-1/TRBV3-2	TRBJ1-5
CASSLGGGGAGETQYF	TRBV5-1	TRBJ2-5
CASSPTSVPGELFF	TRBV7-9	TRBJ2-2
CASSPTFGGAYEQFF	TRBV7-7	TRBJ2-1
CASSLAPGQETQYF	TRBV5-1	TRBJ2-5
CASSRNRDRNTEAFF	TRBV19	TRBJ1-1
CASSFEQGIAEAFF	TRBV11-2	TRBJ1-1
CASSVDSSYNEQFF	TRBV9	TRBJ2-1
CASTALAGSHNEQFF	TRBV6-4	TRBJ2-1
CASGSGDQSSYEQYF	TRBV5-1	TRBJ2-7
CASSWTGWAGELFF	TRBV27	TRBJ2-2
CSVGTVYNYGYTF	TRBV29-1	TRBJ1-2
CASSLVPSGAGVDEQFF	TRBV13	TRBJ2-1